Below are 27 T cell receptor beta chains sequenced from a single sample in a study of cytomegalovirus exposure and HLA in healthy donors. Use of 60 Vbeta and 13 Jbeta primers characterized the PCR. The protocol was immunoSEQ multiplex PCR, while the TCRdb copy is restricted to in-frame clones and leaves out a portion. The data hold 18,000 or so clones, with roughly 70% observed a single time. The sequenced sample was PBMCs. These receptors were taken from a man between 18 and 29 years old in good health and CMV-seronegative.

V and J are TRBV29-1 and TRBJ2-1; no clear D. The CDR3 length is 13 residues. V shed 0 bases and J shed 6 bases, with 9 bases lying between them. CDR1 SQVTM and CDR2 ANQGSEA come from the germline V gene. In nucleotides, the CDR3 is TGCAGCGTTGAAGACACGACGGGCAATGAGCAGTTCTTC. Encoded protein: CSVEDTTGNEQFF.

This chain connects TRBV29-1 to TRBJ2-1; possible D gene TRBD2, 5 bases. The CDR3 runs 12 residues. Looked up from germline, CDR1 is SQVTM and CDR2 is ANQGSEA. V lost 4 bases to trimming and J lost 7 bases, with 11 bases between them. The CDR3 bases are TGCAGCGTTGCGGGGTCTTGGAATGAGCAGTTCTTC. Translation gives CSVAGSWNEQFF.

The rearrangement links TRBV6-1 to TRBJ1-1, with D possibly matching TRBD1 (5 bases). The CDR3 totals 14 residues. V was clipped by 2 bases and J by 1 base, with 8 bases between them. Germline V gene sequence: CDR1 MNHNS, CDR2 SASEGT. The CDR3, as DNA: TGTGCCAGCAGTGAACGGAGGGGGAACACTGAAGCTTTCTTT. It specifies CASSERRGNTEAFF.

This chain connects TRBV9 to TRBJ2-7; 9 bases align to TRBD1. This CDR3 comprises 16 residues. CDR1 SGDLS and CDR2 YYNGEE come from the germline V gene. Unmatched junction bases numbered 7, after V lost 0 bases and J lost 3 bases. The CDR3: CASSVVVRDRVYEQYF. In DNA form, the CDR3 reads TGTGCCAGCAGCGTAGTGGTTAGGGACAGGGTCTACGAGCAGTACTTC.

The V gene is TRBV4-1, the J gene TRBJ1-1; no reliable D call. This CDR3 comprises 13 residues. The V gene lost 1 base and the J gene lost 0 bases, with 3 bases spanning the gap. Germline CDR1 and CDR2: MGHRA and YSYEKL. CDR3 region: CASSQGMNTEAFF. CDR3 DNA: TGCGCCAGCAGCCAAGGTATGAACACTGAAGCTTTCTTT.

This clone was recorded a few times. This sequence joins TRBV7-2 and TRBJ1-5, with 9 bases identical to TRBD1. V lost 2 bases, J lost 5 bases, and 1 base stayed unmatched. This CDR3 contains 14 residues. Germline lookup yields CDR1 SGHTA and CDR2 FQGNSA. The CDR3 nucleotides read TGTGCCAGCAGCTTAAGACAGGGGGATCAGCCCCAGCATTTT. It codes for CASSLRQGDQPQHF.

The V call is TRBV9, the J call TRBJ1-1; no clear D. The CDR3 has 15 residues. Germline CDR1 reads SGDLS; CDR2 reads YYNGEE. V was shortened by 2 bases and J by 2 bases, with 13 bases between the two germline ends. CDR3 in DNA: TGTGCCAGCAGCGTCGTTGTGAAGCAAAACACTGAAGCTTTCTTT. Translation: CASSVVVKQNTEAFF. The full variable domain, its missing parts supplied by reference TRBV9 and TRBJ1-1, is DSGVTQTPKHLITATGQRVTLRCSPRSGDLSVYWYQQSLDQGLQFLIQYYNGEERAKGNILERFSAQQFPDLHSELNLSSLELGDSALYFCASSVVVKQNTEAFFGQGTRLTVV.

V and J are TRBV30 and TRBJ1-2; D gene ambiguous. Germline V gene data show CDR1 as GTSNPN and CDR2 as SVGIG (reference sequence). CDR3 length equals 15 residues. With 0 bases removed from V and 0 bases from J, the gap between germline ends came to 11 bases. CDR3 sequence reads: CAWSVTGLANYGYTF. CDR3 sequence (DNA): TGTGCCTGGAGTGTAACCGGGTTAGCTAACTATGGCTACACCTTC.

This clone is a singleton in its sample. V and J are TRBV4-1 and TRBJ1-1; D is perhaps TRBD1 (6 bases). The CDR3 runs 15 residues. Germline V gene sequence: CDR1 MGHRA, CDR2 YSYEKL. Trimming left V 1 base short and J 6 bases short, with 15 bases between. The CDR3 nucleotides are TGCGCCAGCAGCCAAGGTATCGGGACAAGAGCTGAAGCTTTCTTT. Its translation: CASSQGIGTRAEAFF.

The chain uses TRBV6-1 and TRBJ1-1; 7 nucleotides align to TRBD1. Germline CDR1 and CDR2: MNHNS and SASEGT. With 4 bases clipped from V and 1 base from J, the junction kept 3 bases outside the gene matches. The CDR3 contains 14 residues. The CDR3 loop is CASSGQGANTEAFF. The CDR3 region has the DNA TGTGCCAGCAGTGGACAGGGAGCGAACACTGAAGCTTTCTTT.

The chain combines TRBV6-4 with TRBJ2-3, with TRBD1 as a possible D gene (6 bases). Germline V gives CDR1 MRHNA, CDR2 SNTAGT. This CDR3 is built from 16 residues. V lost 2 bases and J 2 bases, leaving 14 bases between the germline ends. The DNA of the CDR3 is TGTGCCAGCAGTGACACGACAGGAATTCCCACAGATACGCAGTATTTT. Its translation is CASSDTTGIPTDTQYF.

The rearrangement uses TRBV6-5 and TRBJ1-2; D is possibly TRBD1 (5 bases). From germline, CDR1 is MNHEY and CDR2 SVGAGI. This CDR3 region has 14 residues. V shed 2 bases and J shed 3 bases, with 10 bases lying between them. The CDR3 reads CASSYARDYYGYTF. CDR3 DNA: TGTGCCAGCAGTTACGCCAGGGACTACTATGGCTACACCTTC.

This rearrangement joins TRBV30 to TRBJ2-7; 7 bases fit TRBD1. The germline V gene encodes CDR1 GTSNPN and CDR2 SVGIG (reference sequence). The V and J ends lost 3 bases and 4 bases, in that order; junction bases with no gene match: 0. This CDR3 is 11 amino acids long. CDR3 bases: TGTGCCTGGAGGACAGGGTACGAGCAGTACTTC. This encodes CAWRTGYEQYF.

The gene calls are TRBV10-1 and TRBJ1-5; D gene unclear. Trimming removed 2 bases from V and 1 base from J, with 9 bases in between. The V gene's germline CDR1 is WNHNN and CDR2 SYGVQD (reference sequence). CDR3 length: 15 residues. The CDR3 bases are TGCGCCAGCAGTGAGAAGTGTGAGAGCAATCAGCCCCAGCATTTT. Encoded protein: CASSEKCESNQPQHF.

The CDR3 here is CATSGARQPQHF. The CDR3 bases are TGTGCCACCTCCGGAGCGCGGCAGCCCCAGCATTTT. The chain carries TRBV6-5 and TRBJ1-5; D is ambiguous. This CDR3 has 12 residues. Germline CDR1 is MNHEY and CDR2 is SVGAGI. V was trimmed by 10 bases and J by 7 bases, leaving 14 bases between them.

CDR3: CAWSQMYGYTF. CDR3 sequence (DNA): TGTGCCTGGAGCCAAATGTATGGCTACACCTTC. The V call is TRBV30, the J call TRBJ1-2; D gene uncertain. V was shortened by 3 bases and J by 5 bases, with 7 bases between the two germline ends. Germline V CDR1 and CDR2: GTSNPN, SVGIG (reference sequence). The CDR3 is 11 amino acids.

The gene calls are TRBV2 and TRBJ1-2; D remains ambiguous. Germline V gene lookup returns CDR1 SNHLY and CDR2 FYNNEI. CDR3 length: 14 residues. The V end was cut by 4 bases, the J end by 4 bases, with 13 bases between. The DNA for the CDR3 is TGTGCCAGCAGTGTCAAGAGAGGGCCCTATGGCTACACCTTC. Translated: CASSVKRGPYGYTF.

The chain uses TRBV7-3 and TRBJ1-1, with D possibly being TRBD1 (6 bases). The ends were cut back, 7 bases at V and 1 base at J, with 10 bases in the middle. Germline CDR1 SGHTA, CDR2 FQGTGA. The CDR3 spans 13 residues. The chain's CDR3 is CASKTGPNTEAFF. The CDR3 DNA sequence: TGTGCCAGCAAGACAGGTCCGAACACTGAAGCTTTCTTT. The variable domain in full, completed from reference TRBV7-3 and TRBJ1-1, reads GAGVSQTPSNKVTEKGKYVELRCDPISGHTALYWYRQSLGQGPEFLIYFQGTGAADDSGLPNDRFFAVRPEGSVSTLKIQRTERGDSAVYLCASKTGPNTEAFFGQGTRLTVV.

J is TRBJ1-2 and V is TRBV30; a possible D gene is TRBD1 (5 bases). Germline-derived CDR1 and CDR2 are GTSNPN and SVGIG (reference sequence). Trimming stripped 1 base from V and 8 bases from J, with 11 bases between. The CDR3 covers 12 residues. The CDR3 is CAWSGDSLGYTF. The CDR3 nucleotides are TGTGCCTGGAGTGGGGACTCTTTAGGCTACACCTTC.

This chain connects TRBV30 to TRBJ2-5; 13 nucleotides align to TRBD2. Germline V gives CDR1 GTSNPN, CDR2 SVGIG (reference sequence). The CDR3 sequence is 16 residues long. The ends lost 1 base at V and 4 bases at J; junction bases unmatched: 6. In DNA form, the CDR3 reads TGTGCCTGGAGTGGGACTAGCGGGAGTTCACGAGAGACCCAGTACTTC. Translated: CAWSGTSGSSRETQYF.

This clone has just one count. The chain employs TRBV7-3 and TRBJ1-1, with a possible D match to TRBD1 (6 bases). CDR1 and CDR2 from the germline V gene are SGHTA and FQGTGA. Trimming removed 4 bases at V and 3 bases at J, with 12 bases between. The CDR3 spans 14 residues. CDR3 in DNA: TGTGCCAGCAGCTCAGACAGGTGGGACACTGAAGCTTTCTTT. Protein product: CASSSDRWDTEAFF.

The chain combines TRBV5-8 with TRBJ1-2; D might be TRBD1 (5 bases). This CDR3 has 11 residues. V was trimmed by 4 bases and J by 9 bases, leaving 10 bases between them. The V gene's germline CDR1 is SGHTS and CDR2 YDEGEE. The CDR3 is CASSRGPSYTF. CDR3 nucleotide sequence: TGTGCCAGCAGCAGGGGCCCGAGCTACACCTTC.

This clone was counted a few times. The CDR3 DNA follows: TGTGCCAGCAGCCCCCAGGGGGCCGACACTGAAGCTTTCTTT. Its protein product is CASSPQGADTEAFF. J is TRBJ1-1 and V is TRBV7-6; 8 bases are a match to TRBD1. The V gene end was trimmed by 5 bases and the J gene end by 3 bases; junction bases not matched to a gene: 5. Germline CDR1 SGHVS, CDR2 FNYEAQ. The CDR3 runs to 14 residues.

The chain combines TRBV15 with TRBJ2-7; D might be TRBD2 (6 bases). The germline V and J ends were trimmed by 4 bases and 2 bases, with 18 bases remaining between them. The CDR3 extends over 16 amino acids. Germline values: CDR1 LNHNV, CDR2 YYDKDF (reference sequence). DNA for the CDR3: TGTGCCACCAGCACCGGGCCAGTAGCGGATACCTACGAGCAGTACTTC. This translates into CATSTGPVADTYEQYF.

This chain uses TRBV4-3 with TRBJ1-2; 9 bases fit TRBD1. Germline trimming cut 1 base from V and 4 bases from J; bases unmatched to any gene: 4. Looked up from germline, CDR1 is LGHNA and CDR2 is YSLEER. The CDR3 is 15 residues long. The CDR3 nucleotides read TGCGCCAGCAGCCAAGGGGACAGGGCGTTCTATGGCTACACCTTC. Protein sequence: CASSQGDRAFYGYTF.

This rearrangement joins TRBV29-1 to TRBJ1-2, with 10 bases lining up with TRBD1. The CDR3 totals 12 residues. Germline CDR1 SQVTM, CDR2 ANQGSEA. Trimming cost V 6 bases and J 6 bases; bases outside gene matches: 4. In DNA form, the CDR3 reads TGCAGCGTCGGGACAGGGGCGGATGGCTACACCTTC. Translated: CSVGTGADGYTF.

This clone has more than one count but fewer than ten. The chain is built from TRBV6-1 and TRBJ2-7; TRBD2 matches 8 bases. Germline CDR1 reads MNHNS; CDR2 reads SASEGT. Trimming cost V 2 bases and J 3 bases; bases outside gene matches: 6. The CDR3 spans 15 residues. CDR3 sequence (DNA): TGTGCCAGCAGTGAATCGGCGGGAGGTGTCTACGAGCAGTACTTC. This sequence encodes CASSESAGGVYEQYF.